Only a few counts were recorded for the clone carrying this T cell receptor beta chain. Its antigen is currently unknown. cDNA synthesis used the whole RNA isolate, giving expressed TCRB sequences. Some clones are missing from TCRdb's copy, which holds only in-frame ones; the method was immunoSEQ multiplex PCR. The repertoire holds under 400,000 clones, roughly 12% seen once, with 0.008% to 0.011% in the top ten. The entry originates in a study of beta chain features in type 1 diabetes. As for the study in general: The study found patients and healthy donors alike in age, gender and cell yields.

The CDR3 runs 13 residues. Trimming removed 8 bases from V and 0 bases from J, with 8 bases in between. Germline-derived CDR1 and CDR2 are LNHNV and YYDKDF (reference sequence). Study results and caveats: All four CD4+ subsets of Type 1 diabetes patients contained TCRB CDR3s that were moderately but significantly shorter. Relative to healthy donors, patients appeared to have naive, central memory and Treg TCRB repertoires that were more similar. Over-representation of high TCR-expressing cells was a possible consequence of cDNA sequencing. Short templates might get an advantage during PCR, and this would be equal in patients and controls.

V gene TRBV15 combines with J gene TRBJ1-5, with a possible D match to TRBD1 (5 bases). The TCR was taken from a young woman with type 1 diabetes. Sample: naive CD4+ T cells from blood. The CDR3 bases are TGTGCCACCTCGGGGGGTAGCAATCAGCCCCAGCATTTT. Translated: CATSGGSNQPQHF.